These 24 T cell receptor beta chains originate from one sample sequenced in a study of T cell clonotyping in hematopoietic cell transplantation. Specified time point: recipient sample about 28 days before transplant, after cytoreduction. TCRdb keeps only in-frame clones here, not all; method: immunoSEQ multiplex PCR. The sample has 65,000 to 80,000 clones, about 96% seen once; the top ten hold roughly 1.5%. This sample comprised peripheral blood mononuclear cells, obtained before stem cell transplant. The receptors were sampled from a woman between 50 and 59 years old with acute myeloid leukemia. Some clones in this sample may be carry-over from other donors' samples.

The chain uses TRBV21-1 and TRBJ2-7; the DNA was not compared with TRBD1, the D call given in the table. TRBV21-1 is a listed pseudogene. The CDR3 extends over 13 amino acids. The CDR3: CASSLRTMNEQYF. CDR3 sequence (DNA): TGTGCCAGCAGCCTAAGGACAATGAACGAGCAGTACTTC.

V gene TRBV9 combines with J gene TRBJ1-2; D remains ambiguous. Germline V gives CDR1 SGDLS, CDR2 YYNGEE. This CDR3 spans 13 amino acids. Deletions cut 3 bases from V and 7 bases from J, with 13 bases between. The chain's CDR3 is CASSGSKGLGYTF. The CDR3 DNA reads as TGTGCCAGCAGCGGCAGTAAAGGTCTTGGCTACACCTTC.

The V call is TRBV9, the J call TRBJ2-2, with 7 bases aligning to TRBD1. Germline V gives CDR1 SGDLS, CDR2 YYNGEE. The CDR3 contains 14 residues. After removal of 5 bases from V and 0 bases from J, the junction contained 1 base not matched to a gene. CDR3 coding DNA: TGTGCCAGCAGGACAGGGTCGAACACCGGGGAGCTGTTTTTT. Translated: CASRTGSNTGELFF.

V and J are TRBV5-1 and TRBJ2-3, with D perhaps TRBD1 (6 bases). Germline V lookup: CDR1 SGHRS, CDR2 YFSETQ. V was clipped by 3 bases and J by 0 bases, with 8 bases between them. The CDR3 has 14 amino acids. CDR3 amino acids: CASSSDRSTDTQYF. Written as DNA, the CDR3 is TGCGCCAGCAGCTCGGACAGAAGCACAGATACGCAGTATTTT.

CDR3 DNA: TGTGCCAGTAGTATGAGGTTACATTATGGCTACACCTTC. It specifies CASSMRLHYGYTF. The genes are TRBV19 and TRBJ1-2; D unresolved. V gave up 3 bases and J gave up 5 bases, with 10 bases separating them. Looked up from germline, CDR1 is LNHDA and CDR2 is SQIVND (reference sequence). The CDR3 is made up of 13 amino acids.

The chain recombines TRBV10-3 with TRBJ1-1; a possible D gene is TRBD1 (6 bases). Deletions cut 2 bases from V and 1 base from J, with 11 bases between. The CDR3 consists of 15 residues. Germline values: CDR1 ENHRY, CDR2 SYGVKD. The CDR3 DNA reads TGTGCCATCAGTGAGCAAGGCAGGGGGAACACTGAAGCTTTCTTT. Translation: CAISEQGRGNTEAFF.

This clone has only a few counts. The chain uses TRBV30 and TRBJ2-7; the match to TRBD1 covers 8 bases. The CDR3 contains 14 residues. J gave up 7 bases and V 5 bases, and 13 bases lay outside the gene matches. The germline V gene encodes CDR1 GTSNPN and CDR2 SVGIG (reference sequence). CDR3 coding DNA: TGTGCCTGGCACTACGGACAGGGATCGCGGGAGCAGTACTTC. Translated, it gives CAWHYGQGSREQYF.

The chain is built from TRBV11-3 and TRBJ2-3; 8 nucleotides align to TRBD2. This CDR3 has 15 residues. CDR1 and CDR2 (germline): SGHNT, YENEEA. The J segment lost 4 bases and the V segment lost 3 bases, leaving 6 bases of the junction unmatched. This CDR3 reads CASSFGGGLADTQYF. The CDR3 coding sequence is TGTGCCAGCAGCTTCGGGGGGGGGCTAGCAGATACGCAGTATTTT. The complete variable domain, with remaining parts taken from reference TRBV11-3 and TRBJ2-3, reads EAGVVQSPRYKIIEKKQPVAFWCNPISGHNTLYWYLQNLGQGPELLIRYENEEAVDDSQLPKDRFSAERLKGVDSTLKIQPAELGDSAVYLCASSFGGGLADTQYFGPGTRLTVL.

The chain has TRBV10-1 and TRBJ2-7; 7 nucleotides match TRBD2. CDR3 length: 16 amino acids. Looked up from germline, CDR1 is WNHNN and CDR2 is SYGVQD (reference sequence). V shed 2 bases and J 3 bases; nucleotides not matched to a gene: 10. CDR3 bases: TGCGCCAGCAGTGAGGCGCCTCCGGGACTACACTACGAGCAGTACTTC. It specifies CASSEAPPGLHYEQYF.

The chain has TRBV14 and TRBJ2-1; TRBD1 agrees at 8 bases. The ends lost 3 bases at V and 6 bases at J; junction bases unmatched: 28. CDR3 length: 22 amino acids. In germline, CDR1 is SGHDN, CDR2 FVKESK. The CDR3 DNA follows: TGTGCCAGCAGCCACCCCGGGGATGGACAGGGAGGACGTATTGGGGCGGTCAATGAGCAGTTCTTC. Translating gives CASSHPGDGQGGRIGAVNEQFF.

This clone is a singleton in its sample. This chain links TRBV28 with TRBJ2-2, with 8 bases identical to TRBD1. CDR3 size: 14 residues. V lost 3 bases, J lost 8 bases, and 5 bases stayed unmatched. Germline V gene lookup returns CDR1 MDHEN and CDR2 SYDVKM. The CDR3: CASSLAGGFGELFF. Here the CDR3 DNA reads TGTGCCAGCAGTTTGGCAGGGGGCTTTGGGGAGCTGTTTTTT.

The table lists this clone with a few counts. This chain joins TRBV4-1 and TRBJ1-1, with D tentatively TRBD1 (6 bases). This CDR3 region has 13 residues. The V and J ends lost 4 bases and 4 bases respectively, with 10 bases between them. CDR1 is MGHRA, CDR2 YSYEKL, per germline. As DNA, the CDR3 is TGCGCCAGCAGCCGGGGGGCGAGCACTGAAGCTTTCTTT. This codes for CASSRGASTEAFF.

This clone was recorded only once. The chain links TRBV29-1 to TRBJ1-3, with 7 nucleotides matching TRBD1. The trim removed 3 bases at V and 0 bases at J, leaving 2 bases unmatched. The CDR3 consists of 14 residues. Germline V lookup: CDR1 SQVTM, CDR2 ANQGSEA. CDR3 in amino acids: CSVETGFSGNTIYF. CDR3 nucleotides: TGCAGCGTTGAGACAGGGTTCTCTGGAAACACCATATATTTT.

This clone turned up a few times. V and J are TRBV4-2 and TRBJ1-2; tentative D call: TRBD1 (6 bases). Trimming cost V 4 bases and J 7 bases, with 10 bases left between them. The CDR3 runs to 12 residues. CDR1 is LGHNA and CDR2 is YNFKEQ in the germline V gene. The CDR3 region has the DNA TGTGCCAGCAGCCCGGACAGTTCTGGCTACACCTTC. It is translated as CASSPDSSGYTF.

V is TRBV28 and J is TRBJ2-2; possible D gene TRBD1, 6 bases. V was pared by 6 bases and J by 1 base, with 12 bases between. This CDR3 has 15 amino acids. Germline CDR1 and CDR2: MDHEN and SYDVKM. CDR3 in DNA: TGTGCCAGCAGACGAGGACAGAGGAACACCGGGGAGCTGTTTTTT. It translates to CASRRGQRNTGELFF.

The V gene is TRBV5-1, the J gene TRBJ2-2; 12 nucleotides match TRBD2. The CDR3 totals 16 residues. After removal of 3 bases from V and 6 bases from J, the junction contained 6 bases not matched to a gene. Germline V gene sequence: CDR1 SGHRS, CDR2 YFSETQ. In DNA form, the CDR3 reads TGCGCCAGCAGCTCCACTCTAGCGGGAGGGTCCGGGGAGCTGTTTTTT. This codes for CASSSTLAGGSGELFF.

The chain carries TRBV29-1 and TRBJ2-7; D could derive from TRBD1 or TRBD2 (5 bases each). Germline CDR1 reads SQVTM; CDR2 reads ANQGSEA. Trimming pared 5 bases from V and 0 bases from J, leaving 14 bases between. The CDR3 spans 14 residues. CDR3 amino acids: CSVRPGTASYEQYF. CDR3 nucleotide sequence: TGCAGCGTTCGACCCGGGACGGCCTCCTACGAGCAGTACTTC.

The chain uses TRBV7-2 and TRBJ2-7, with TRBD1 identical over 11 bases. The CDR3 sequence is 14 residues long. The germline gives CDR1 SGHTA, CDR2 FQGNSA. The ends lost 3 bases at V and 6 bases at J; junction bases unmatched: 4. The CDR3 is CASSFRDRGSEQYF. CDR3 nucleotides: TGTGCCAGCAGCTTTCGGGACAGGGGGAGCGAGCAGTACTTC. Combining the CDR3 with reference TRBV7-2 and TRBJ2-7 gives the whole variable domain GAGVSQSPSNKVTEKGKDVELRCDPISGHTALYWYRQSLGQGLEFLIYFQGNSAPDKSGLPSDRFSAERTGGSVSTLTIQRTQQEDSAVYLCASSFRDRGSEQYFGPGTRLTVT.

The gene calls are TRBV30 and TRBJ2-1; D is perhaps TRBD2 (6 bases). Germline V gives CDR1 GTSNPN, CDR2 SVGIG (reference sequence). This CDR3 comprises 15 residues. V was pared by 7 bases and J by 7 bases, with 23 bases between. CDR3 DNA: TGTGCCTCCCTGCCTATAGCGGCCTTCGGGAATGAGCAGTTCTTC. Protein: CASLPIAAFGNEQFF. The complete variable domain, with remaining parts taken from reference TRBV30 and TRBJ2-1, reads SQTIHQWPATLVQPVGSPLSLECTVEGTSNPNLYWYRQAAGRGLQLLFYSVGIGQISSEVPQNLSASRPQDRQFILSSKKLLLSDSGFYLCASLPIAAFGNEQFFGPGTRLTVL.

The CDR3 protein is CASTTTGRGQYF. DNA of the CDR3: TGTGCCAGCACCACGACAGGAAGGGGTCAGTACTTC. The V gene is TRBV28, the J gene TRBJ2-4; possible D gene TRBD1, 6 bases. Germline assignment: CDR1 MDHEN and CDR2 SYDVKM. Trimming took off 7 bases at V and 12 bases at J, with 16 bases between the two ends. The CDR3 has 12 amino acids.

The chain recombines TRBV7-2 with TRBJ2-1, with TRBD1 matching 9 bases. Germline V gene sequence: CDR1 SGHTA, CDR2 FQGNSA. The CDR3 sequence is 15 residues long. The junction had 4 bases not matched to a gene; V was cut back by 4 bases and J by 3 bases. The CDR3 sequence: CASSSWTGDYNEQFF. The CDR3 DNA reads TGTGCCAGCAGCTCCTGGACAGGGGACTACAATGAGCAGTTCTTC.

The rearrangement joins TRBV30 to TRBJ1-2, with D perhaps TRBD1 (6 bases). CDR1 is GTSNPN, CDR2 SVGIG, per germline (reference sequence). This CDR3 region has 16 residues. The CDR3 sequence is CAFNLLGTGRNYGYTF. CDR3 nucleotides: TGTGCTTTCAACCTCCTCGGTACAGGGCGTAACTATGGCTACACCTTC.

The chain couples TRBV5-6 to TRBJ2-5; 11 bases are a match to TRBD2. The trim removed 4 bases at V and 5 bases at J, leaving 13 bases unmatched. This CDR3 is built from 17 residues. The germline V gene encodes CDR1 SGHDT and CDR2 YYEEEE. The CDR3: CASSLTSGRGSRETQYF. CDR3 nucleotides: TGTGCCAGCAGCCTAACTAGCGGGAGAGGATCTAGGGAGACCCAGTACTTC.

This chain uses TRBV19 with TRBJ1-2; perhaps TRBD1 as D (5 bases). Germline-derived CDR1 and CDR2 are LNHDA and SQIVND (reference sequence). The CDR3 totals 15 residues. V gave up 10 bases and J gave up 6 bases, with 24 bases separating them. The DNA of the CDR3 is TGTGCCACCTCACCGAGGGGTCAGGGACGCGATGGCTACACCTTC. It yields the protein CATSPRGQGRDGYTF.